The 9 T cell receptor beta chains given below trace back to one sample, sequenced in a study of blood T cell repertoires in COVID-19. Libraries were prepared by immunoSEQ multiplex PCR; TCRdb keeps only in-frame clonotypes and omits some of them. The sample shows about 310,000 clones, 80% to 90% of them seen only once. The source material was PBMCs or T cells enriched from blood (not recorded which). The receptors stem from a man aged 25 to 45 who had recovered from COVID-19.

The gene calls are TRBV19 and TRBJ2-2; 7 positions agree with TRBD1. CDR1 is LNHDA, CDR2 SQIVND, per germline (reference sequence). The CDR3 covers 15 residues. With V trimmed by 5 bases and J by 7 bases, 10 bases remained unmatched. The CDR3 DNA is TGTGCCAGTAGTCGAGGTGACAGGGATTTCGGGGAGCTGTTTTTT. Its translation: CASSRGDRDFGELFF.

This clone came up a few times. This rearrangement joins TRBV5-4 to TRBJ2-7; 7 bases are shared with TRBD1. Germline lookup yields CDR1 SGHNT and CDR2 YYREEE (reference sequence). Trimming removed 2 bases from V and 9 bases from J; junction bases left unmatched: 5. The CDR3 contains 12 residues. The DNA for the CDR3 is TGTGCCAGCAGCTTAGGGACAGCCAGGCAGTACTTC. It translates to CASSLGTARQYF.

The chain is built from TRBV5-6 and TRBJ2-1, with TRBD2 identical over 9 bases. In germline, CDR1 is SGHDT, CDR2 YYEEEE. The CDR3 runs to 18 residues. V shed 3 bases and J 2 bases; nucleotides not matched to a gene: 12. The CDR3 coding sequence is TGTGCCAGCAGCTCAGCATCTCGCGGGGGGGTAACCTACAATGAGCAGTTCTTC. This translates into CASSSASRGGVTYNEQFF.

The chain carries TRBV10-3 and TRBJ1-2, with TRBD1 as a possible D gene (5 bases). V was cut by 6 bases and J by 3 bases, with 11 bases left in between. The CDR3 runs 13 residues. Germline V gives CDR1 ENHRY, CDR2 SYGVKD. Here the CDR3 DNA reads TGTGCCATCAGCAAGACAGAAGACTATGGCTACACCTTC. Encoded protein: CAISKTEDYGYTF.

The rearrangement joins TRBV9 to TRBJ1-3, with D perhaps TRBD1 (6 bases). There are 17 residues in the CDR3. Germline assignment: CDR1 SGDLS and CDR2 YYNGEE. V lost 0 bases, J lost 0 bases, and 13 bases lay in between. CDR3 nucleotide sequence: TGTGCCAGCAGCGTAGGAGGGGGGGCCGGCTCTGGAAACACCATATATTTT. Its protein product is CASSVGGGAGSGNTIYF.

This chain connects TRBV10-2 to TRBJ1-2; 7 bases are a match to TRBD1. V lost 6 bases and J lost 7; bases outside the gene matches: 20. Germline V gene data show CDR1 as WSHSY and CDR2 as SAAADI. The CDR3 consists of 17 residues. CDR3 in amino acids: CASSDLVGGGLGLGYTF. The CDR3 DNA sequence: TGCGCCAGCAGCGACCTAGTAGGAGGGGGCTTAGGTCTTGGCTACACCTTC.

The chain employs TRBV3-1 (or the pseudogene TRBV3-2) and TRBJ2-2; 8 bases are shared with TRBD2. V trimming: 2 bases; J trimming: 5 bases; junction bases outside the gene matches: 4. CDR1 and CDR2 from the germline V gene are LGHDT and YNNKEL (reference sequence). This CDR3 contains 15 residues. The CDR3 region is CASSQIGGGTGELFF. The CDR3, as DNA: TGTGCCAGCAGCCAAATCGGCGGGGGGACCGGGGAGCTGTTTTTT.

The chain recombines TRBV7-2 with TRBJ1-5; 8 positions agree with TRBD1. Germline trimming cut 5 bases from V and 5 bases from J; bases unmatched to any gene: 5. Germline assignment: CDR1 SGHTA and CDR2 FQGNSA. The CDR3 is 14 amino acids. The chain's CDR3 is CASSTGQGHQPQHF. The CDR3 nucleotides read TGTGCCAGCAGCACAGGACAGGGACATCAGCCCCAGCATTTT.

The chain joins TRBV11-2 to TRBJ1-1; 7 positions agree with TRBD1. Germline values: CDR1 SGHAT, CDR2 FQNNGV. This CDR3 is 14 amino acids long. V lost 3 bases to trimming and J lost 0 bases; unmatched junction nucleotides: 1. The CDR3 loop reads CASSFTGVNTEAFF. CDR3 in DNA: TGTGCCAGCAGCTTTACAGGGGTGAACACTGAAGCTTTCTTT.